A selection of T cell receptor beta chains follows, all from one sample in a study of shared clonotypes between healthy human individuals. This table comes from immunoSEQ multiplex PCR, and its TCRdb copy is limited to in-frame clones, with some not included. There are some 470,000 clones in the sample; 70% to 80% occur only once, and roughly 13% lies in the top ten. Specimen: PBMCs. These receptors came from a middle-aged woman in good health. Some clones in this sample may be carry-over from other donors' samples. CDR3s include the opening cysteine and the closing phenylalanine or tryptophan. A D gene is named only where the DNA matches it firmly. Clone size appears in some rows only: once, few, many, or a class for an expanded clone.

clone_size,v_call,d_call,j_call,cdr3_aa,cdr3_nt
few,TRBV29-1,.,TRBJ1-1,CSVGGAEAFF,TGCAGCGTTGGAGGTGCTGAAGCTTTCTTT
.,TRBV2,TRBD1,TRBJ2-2,CASRGTGGNTGELFF,TGTGCCAGCAGGGGGACAGGGGGCAACACCGGGGAGCTGTTTTTT
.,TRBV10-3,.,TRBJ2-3,CAISYSARRATDTQYF,TGTGCCATCAGCTATTCGGCCCGGAGAGCTACAGATACGCAGTATTTT
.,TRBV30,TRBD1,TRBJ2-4,CAWSADRADIQYF,TGTGCCTGGAGTGCGGACAGGGCAGACATTCAGTACTTC
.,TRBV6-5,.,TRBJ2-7,CASREEGPPYEQYF,TGTGCCAGCAGAGAAGAAGGGCCCCCCTACGAGCAGTACTTC
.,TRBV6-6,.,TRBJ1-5,CASSYEPSGYKPQHF,TGTGCCAGCAGTTACGAGCCTTCTGGGTATAAGCCCCAGCATTTT
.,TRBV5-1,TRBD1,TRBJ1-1,CASSHIRDRGLGRGLNTEAFF,TGCGCCAGCAGTCATATCAGGGACAGGGGGCTAGGTCGGGGCCTGAACACTGAAGCTTTCTTT
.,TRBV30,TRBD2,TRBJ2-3,CAWSRGGTDTQYF,TGTGCCTGGAGCCGGGGGGGCACAGATACGCAGTATTTT
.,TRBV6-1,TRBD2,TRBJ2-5,CASSEVGGRASVETQYF,TGTGCCAGCAGTGAAGTGGGCGGGAGGGCTTCTGTAGAGACCCAGTACTTC
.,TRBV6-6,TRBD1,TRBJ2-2,CASIRDRVDTGELFF,TGTGCCAGCATCCGGGACAGGGTGGACACCGGGGAGCTGTTTTTT
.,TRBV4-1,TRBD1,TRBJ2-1,CASSATPRDRVQFF,TGCGCCAGCAGCGCAACCCCCCGGGACAGGGTCCAGTTCTTC
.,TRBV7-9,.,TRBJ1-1,CASSLEGRTEAFF,TGTGCCAGCAGCTTAGAGGGGAGGACTGAAGCTTTCTTT
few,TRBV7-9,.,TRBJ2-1,CASSLVRVNEQFF,TGTGCCAGCAGCTTAGTGAGGGTCAATGAGCAGTTCTTC
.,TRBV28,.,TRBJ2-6,CASGSVYGANVLTF,TGTGCCAGCGGATCGGTGTATGGGGCCAACGTCCTGACTTTC
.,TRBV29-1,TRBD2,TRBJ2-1,CSGRLASSSYNEQFF,TGCAGCGGCAGACTAGCGAGTAGCTCCTACAATGAGCAGTTCTTC
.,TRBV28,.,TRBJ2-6,CASSLLGGLLSSGANVLTF,TGTGCCAGCAGTTTACTAGGGGGGTTGCTTTCCTCTGGGGCCAACGTCCTGACTTTC
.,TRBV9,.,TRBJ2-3,CASSVAVSTDTQYF,TGTGCCAGCAGCGTAGCGGTATCCACAGATACGCAGTATTTT
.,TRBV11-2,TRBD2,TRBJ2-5,CASSFLPSGAIQETQYF,TGTGCCAGCAGCTTCTTACCTAGCGGGGCAATACAAGAGACCCAGTACTTC
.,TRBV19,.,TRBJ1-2,CASSIVAGRHYGYTF,TGTGCCAGTAGTATAGTTGCCGGCAGACACTATGGCTACACCTTC
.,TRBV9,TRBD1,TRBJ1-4,CASSVAGTANEKLFF,TGTGCCAGCAGCGTGGCCGGGACAGCGAATGAAAAACTGTTTTTT
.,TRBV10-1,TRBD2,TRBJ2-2,CASSESKLAGTGELFF,TGCGCCAGCAGTGAGTCGAAGCTAGCGGGGACCGGGGAGCTGTTTTTT
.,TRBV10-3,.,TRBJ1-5,CAISESKYGTTQPQHF,TGTGCCATCAGTGAGTCAAAATATGGGACAACTCAGCCCCAGCATTTT
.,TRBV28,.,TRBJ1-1,CASNGMNTEAFF,TGTGCCAGCAACGGTATGAACACTGAAGCTTTCTTT
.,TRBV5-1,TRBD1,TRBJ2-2,CASSFLQGATGELFF,TGCGCCAGCAGCTTTCTACAGGGGGCCACCGGGGAGCTGTTTTTT
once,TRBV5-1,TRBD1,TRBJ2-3,CASSPGQGGTDTQYF,TGCGCCAGCAGCCCTGGCCAGGGGGGCACAGATACGCAGTATTTT
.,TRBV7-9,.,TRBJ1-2,CASSLARGRTYGYTF,TGTGCCAGCAGCTTAGCGCGGGGACGGACGTATGGCTACACCTTC
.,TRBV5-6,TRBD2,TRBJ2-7,CASSRDREGEQYF,TGTGCCAGCAGTCGGGACCGGGAGGGCGAGCAGTACTTC
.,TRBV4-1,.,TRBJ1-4,CASSQVVGVGEKLFF,TGCGCCAGCAGCCAAGTAGTAGGGGTGGGTGAAAAACTGTTTTTT
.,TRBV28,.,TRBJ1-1,CASSPEDRKAFF,TGTGCCAGCAGTCCGGAAGACAGGAAGGCTTTCTTT
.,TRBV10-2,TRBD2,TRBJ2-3,CASRERGLVPDTQYF,TGCGCCAGCAGGGAGCGGGGGCTGGTCCCAGATACGCAGTATTTT
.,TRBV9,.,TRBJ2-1,CASSVARRDEQFF,TGTGCCAGCAGCGTAGCCCGGCGGGATGAGCAGTTCTTC
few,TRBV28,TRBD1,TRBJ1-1,CASSMTGQLHTEAFF,TGTGCCAGCAGTATGACAGGGCAGTTGCACACTGAAGCTTTCTTT
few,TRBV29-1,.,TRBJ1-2,CSVAEGGGYTF,TGCAGCGTCGCCGAAGGGGGTGGCTACACCTTC
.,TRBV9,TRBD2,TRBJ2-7,CASSEDRASGRNEQYF,TGTGCCAGCAGCGAAGACCGGGCTAGCGGGAGAAACGAGCAGTACTTC
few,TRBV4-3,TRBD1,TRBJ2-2,CASSNDRDRGTGELFF,TGCGCCAGCAGTAACGACCGAGACAGGGGCACCGGGGAGCTGTTTTTT
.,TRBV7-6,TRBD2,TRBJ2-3,CASSLRTSGVTDTQYF,TGTGCCAGCAGCCTTCGGACTAGCGGAGTCACAGATACGCAGTATTTT
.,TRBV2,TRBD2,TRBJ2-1,CASRQGGPNEQFF,TGTGCCAGCAGGCAGGGAGGGCCTAATGAGCAGTTCTTC
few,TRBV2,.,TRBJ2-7,CASSYSWTPHEQYF,TGTGCCAGCAGTTATTCCTGGACACCCCACGAGCAGTACTTC
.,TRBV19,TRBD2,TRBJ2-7,CASSVPRRGRGYEQYF,TGTGCCAGTAGCGTACCCCGCCGCGGGAGGGGGTACGAGCAGTACTTC
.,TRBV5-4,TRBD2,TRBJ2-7,CASRDFGRAAYEQYF,TGTGCCAGCAGAGACTTCGGGAGGGCCGCCTACGAGCAGTACTTC
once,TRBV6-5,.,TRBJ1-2,CASSYIRGGYTF,TGTGCCAGCAGTTACATCAGGGGTGGCTACACCTTC
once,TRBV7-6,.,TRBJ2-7,CASSLDVGGEQYF,TGTGCCAGCAGCTTAGACGTCGGGGGCGAGCAGTACTTC
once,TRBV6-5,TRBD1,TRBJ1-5,CASSYSGQGDQPQHF,TGTGCCAGCAGTTACTCGGGACAGGGCGATCAGCCCCAGCATTTT
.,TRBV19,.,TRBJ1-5,CASRNRDNYSNQPQHF,TGTGCCAGTAGAAACCGGGACAACTATAGCAATCAGCCCCAGCATTTT
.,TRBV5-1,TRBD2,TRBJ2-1,CASSSITSGSYNEQFF,TGCGCCAGCAGCTCAATTACTAGCGGGTCCTACAATGAGCAGTTCTTC
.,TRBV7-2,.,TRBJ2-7,CASSLEGGSSYEQYF,TGTGCCAGCAGCTTAGAGGGCGGTAGCTCCTACGAGCAGTACTTC
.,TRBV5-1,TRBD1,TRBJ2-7,CASSSVTGVRSYEQYF,TGCGCCAGCAGCTCGGTGACAGGGGTTCGGTCCTACGAGCAGTACTTC
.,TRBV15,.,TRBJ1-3,CATSRSSGNTIYF,TGTGCCACCAGCAGGAGTTCTGGAAACACCATATATTTT
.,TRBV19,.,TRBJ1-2,CASSTAGRVGGYTF,TGTGCCAGTAGTACCGCCGGCAGGGTAGGCGGCTACACCTTC
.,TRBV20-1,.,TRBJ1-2,CSAEGIGGYTF,TGCAGTGCGGAGGGTATAGGGGGCTACACCTTC
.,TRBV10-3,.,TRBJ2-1,CAISVSPVNHNEQFF,TGTGCCATCAGTGTCTCGCCCGTCAACCACAATGAGCAGTTCTTC
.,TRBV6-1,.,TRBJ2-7,CASTQELDRTEQYF,TGTGCCAGCACCCAAGAACTAGATCGCACCGAGCAGTACTTC
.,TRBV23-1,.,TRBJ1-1,CASSQVRRTEAFF,TGCGCCAGCAGTCAAGTTAGACGGACTGAAGCTTTCTTT
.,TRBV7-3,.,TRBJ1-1,CASSSGTANTEAFF,TGTGCCAGCAGCTCCGGGACGGCCAACACTGAAGCTTTCTTT
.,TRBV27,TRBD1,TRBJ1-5,CASSLEQGAQPQHF,TGTGCCAGCAGCCTTGAGCAGGGGGCCCAGCCCCAGCATTTT
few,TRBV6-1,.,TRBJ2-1,CASTDWSSYNEQFF,TGTGCCAGCACCGACTGGAGCTCCTACAATGAGCAGTTCTTC
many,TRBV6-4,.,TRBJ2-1,CASSPSENNEQFF,TGTGCCAGCAGTCCCTCAGAAAACAATGAGCAGTTCTTC
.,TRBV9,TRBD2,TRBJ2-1,CASSEGLAGDNEQFF,TGTGCCAGCAGCGAAGGACTAGCGGGAGACAATGAGCAGTTCTTC
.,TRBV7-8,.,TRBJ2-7,CASSPRGASSYEQYF,TGTGCCAGCAGCCCCAGAGGGGCTAGCTCCTACGAGCAGTACTTC
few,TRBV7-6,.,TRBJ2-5,CASSSSGKTQYF,TGTGCCAGCAGTTCTTCCGGGAAGACCCAGTACTTC